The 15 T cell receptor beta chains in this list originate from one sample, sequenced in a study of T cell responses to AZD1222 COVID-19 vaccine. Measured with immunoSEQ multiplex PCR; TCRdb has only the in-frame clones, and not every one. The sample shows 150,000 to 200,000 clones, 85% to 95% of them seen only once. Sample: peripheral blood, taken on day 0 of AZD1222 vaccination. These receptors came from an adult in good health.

The DNA of the CDR3 is TGTGCCAGCAGCTCCTTCAGTAGTCAGCCCCAGCATTTT. The encoded protein is CASSSFSSQPQHF. V gene TRBV28 combines with J gene TRBJ1-5, with D hard to call. Trimming pared 6 bases from V and 6 bases from J, leaving 12 bases between. The germline gives CDR1 MDHEN, CDR2 SYDVKM. CDR3 size: 13 residues.

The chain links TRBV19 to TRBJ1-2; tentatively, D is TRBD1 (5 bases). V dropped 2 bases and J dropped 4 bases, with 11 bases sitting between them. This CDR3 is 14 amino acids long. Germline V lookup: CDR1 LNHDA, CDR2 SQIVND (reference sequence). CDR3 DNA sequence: TGTGCCAGTAGTATAAAGGGGCCCAGCTATGGCTACACCTTC. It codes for CASSIKGPSYGYTF.

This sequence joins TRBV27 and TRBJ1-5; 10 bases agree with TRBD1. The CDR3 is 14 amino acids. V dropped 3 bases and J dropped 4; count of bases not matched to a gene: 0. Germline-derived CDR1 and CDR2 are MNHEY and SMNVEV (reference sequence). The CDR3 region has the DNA TGTGCCAGCAGTTTGGGACAGGGGAATCAGCCCCAGCATTTT. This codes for CASSLGQGNQPQHF.

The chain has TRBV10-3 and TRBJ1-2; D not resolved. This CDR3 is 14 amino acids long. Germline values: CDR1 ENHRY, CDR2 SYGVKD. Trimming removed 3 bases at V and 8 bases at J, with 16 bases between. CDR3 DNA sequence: TGTGCCATCAGTGAAAGTCGCCAGGCTCAAGGCTACACCTTC. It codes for CAISESRQAQGYTF.

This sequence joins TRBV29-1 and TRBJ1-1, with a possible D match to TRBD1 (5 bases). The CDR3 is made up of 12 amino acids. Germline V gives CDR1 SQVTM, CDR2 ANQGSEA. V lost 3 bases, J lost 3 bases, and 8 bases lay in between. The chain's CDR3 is CSVDRGDTEAFF. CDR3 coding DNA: TGCAGCGTTGATAGGGGTGACACTGAAGCTTTCTTT.

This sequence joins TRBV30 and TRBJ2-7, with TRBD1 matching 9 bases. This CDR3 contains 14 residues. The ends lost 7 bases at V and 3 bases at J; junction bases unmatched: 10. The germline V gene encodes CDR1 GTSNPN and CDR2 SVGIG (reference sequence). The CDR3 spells CASSPGQGVYEQYF. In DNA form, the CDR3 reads TGTGCCTCCTCTCCGGGACAGGGAGTCTACGAGCAGTACTTC.

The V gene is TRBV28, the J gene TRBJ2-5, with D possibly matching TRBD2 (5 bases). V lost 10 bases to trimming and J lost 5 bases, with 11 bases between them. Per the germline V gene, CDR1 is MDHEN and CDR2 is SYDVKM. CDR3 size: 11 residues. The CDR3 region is CATTRAETQYF. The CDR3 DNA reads TGTGCCACCACGCGGGCCGAGACCCAGTACTTC.

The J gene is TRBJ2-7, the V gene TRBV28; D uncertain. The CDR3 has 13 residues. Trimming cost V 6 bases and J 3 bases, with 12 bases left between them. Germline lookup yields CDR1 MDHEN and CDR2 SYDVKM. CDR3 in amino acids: CASRTQTDYEQYF. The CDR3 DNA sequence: TGTGCCAGCAGGACACAGACGGACTACGAGCAGTACTTC.

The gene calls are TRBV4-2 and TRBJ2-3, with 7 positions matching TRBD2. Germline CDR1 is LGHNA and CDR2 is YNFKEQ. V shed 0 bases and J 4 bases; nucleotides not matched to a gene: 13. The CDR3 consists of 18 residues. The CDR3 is CASSQDRGGTTSADTQYF. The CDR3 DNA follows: TGTGCCAGCAGCCAAGATAGGGGAGGGACTACGTCCGCAGATACGCAGTATTTT.

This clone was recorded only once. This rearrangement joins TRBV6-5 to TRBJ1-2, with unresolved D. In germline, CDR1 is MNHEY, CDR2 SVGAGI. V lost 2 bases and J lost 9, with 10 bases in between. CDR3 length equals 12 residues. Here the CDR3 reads CASSYGGHRYTF. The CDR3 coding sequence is TGTGCCAGCAGTTACGGAGGTCATCGCTACACCTTC.

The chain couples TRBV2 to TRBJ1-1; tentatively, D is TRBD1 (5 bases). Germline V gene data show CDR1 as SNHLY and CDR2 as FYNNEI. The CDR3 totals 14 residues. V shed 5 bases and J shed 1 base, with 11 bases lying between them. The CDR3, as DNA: TGTGCCAGCAGTAAGCAGGGCTGGAACACTGAAGCTTTCTTT. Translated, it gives CASSKQGWNTEAFF.

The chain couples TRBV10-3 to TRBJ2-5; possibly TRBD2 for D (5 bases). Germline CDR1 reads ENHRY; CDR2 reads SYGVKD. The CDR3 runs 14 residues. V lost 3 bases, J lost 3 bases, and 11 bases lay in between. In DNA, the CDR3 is TGTGCCATCAGTGAAAGGACGGGGAAAGAGACCCAGTACTTC. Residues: CAISERTGKETQYF.

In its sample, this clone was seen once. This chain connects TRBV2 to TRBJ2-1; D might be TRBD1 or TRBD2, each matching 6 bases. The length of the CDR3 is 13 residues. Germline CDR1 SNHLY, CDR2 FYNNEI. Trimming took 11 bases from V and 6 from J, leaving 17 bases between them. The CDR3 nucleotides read TGTGCCGACCGGAGGGAAGGGGGCAATGAGCAGTTCTTC. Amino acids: CADRREGGNEQFF. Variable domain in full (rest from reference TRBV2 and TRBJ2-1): EPEVTQTPSHQVTQMGQEVILRCVPISNHLYFYWYRQILGQKVEFLVSFYNNEISEKSEIFDDQFSVERPDGSNFTLKIRSTKLEDSAMYFCADRREGGNEQFFGPGTRLTVL.

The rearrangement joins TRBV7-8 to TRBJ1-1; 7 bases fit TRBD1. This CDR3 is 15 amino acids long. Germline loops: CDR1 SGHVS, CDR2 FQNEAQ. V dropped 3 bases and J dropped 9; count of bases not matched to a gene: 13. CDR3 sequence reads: CASSFGDSNPKKAFF. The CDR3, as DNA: TGTGCCAGCAGCTTCGGGGACAGTAACCCTAAGAAAGCTTTCTTT. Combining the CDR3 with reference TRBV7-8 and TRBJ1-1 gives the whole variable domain GAGVSQSPRYKVAKRGQDVALRCDPISGHVSLFWYQQALGQGPEFLTYFQNEAQLDKSGLPSDRFFAERPEGSVSTLKIQRTQQEDSAVYLCASSFGDSNPKKAFFGQGTRLTVV.

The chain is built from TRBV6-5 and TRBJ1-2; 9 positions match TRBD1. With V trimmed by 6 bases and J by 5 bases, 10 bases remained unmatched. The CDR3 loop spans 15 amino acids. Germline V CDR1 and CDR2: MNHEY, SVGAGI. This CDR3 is CASSFSGQGGYGYTF. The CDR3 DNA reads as TGTGCCAGCAGCTTCTCGGGACAGGGAGGGTATGGCTACACCTTC.